This TCR beta chain is from a study of blood T cell repertoires in COVID-19. Study background: The origin of the acute and convalescent COVID-19 samples was the United States, Italy and Spain.

Germline CDR1 is GTSNPN and CDR2 is SVGIG (reference sequence). The CDR3 totals 14 residues. V was clipped by 2 bases and J by 9 bases; unmatched bases: 10. Assay used: immunoSEQ multiplex PCR; TCRdb lists only in-frame clones, some missing. The table includes about 120,000 clones, 75% to 90% detected once. The J gene is TRBJ1-3, the V gene TRBV30, with TRBD1 matching over 7 bases. The source is a human donor in a cohort sampled during active COVID-19. The sequenced material came from peripheral blood. CDR3 protein: CAWSRDSLGLTIYF. CDR3 nucleotides: TGTGCCTGGAGTCGGGACAGCCTTGGACTCACCATATATTTT.